The rows below give T cell receptor beta chains drawn from one sample of a study of blood T cells in healthy people across ages. A single record per CDR3 protein comes from TCRdb applying MiXCR to the 5' RACE reads. The sample has 850,000 or so distinct CDR3 sequences, more than 25% seen once; the top ten hold 17%. What was sequenced was blood. Receptors were obtained from a woman at least 80 years old in good health. Each CDR3 is given without its conserved first and last residue. Fields, in order: V gene, J gene, D gene, CDR3 protein. D genes are given only for firm matches.

v_gene: TRBV2; j_gene: TRBJ1-1; d_gene: NA; CDR3aa: ASSESGSLGAF
v_gene: TRBV12-3/TRBV12-4; j_gene: TRBJ2-2; d_gene: NA; CDR3aa: ASSYLGGTGELF
v_gene: TRBV19; j_gene: TRBJ2-5; d_gene: NA; CDR3aa: ASVPQGGGPQETQY
v_gene: TRBV7-2; j_gene: TRBJ2-7; d_gene: TRBD1; CDR3aa: ASSLLRGPQTHEQY
v_gene: TRBV20-1; j_gene: TRBJ2-5; d_gene: NA; CDR3aa: SAPASASQETQY
v_gene: TRBV2; j_gene: TRBJ1-2; d_gene: NA; CDR3aa: ASSRGRGGYT
v_gene: TRBV7-8; j_gene: TRBJ2-3; d_gene: NA; CDR3aa: ASSIEAGTSTDTQY
v_gene: TRBV20-1; j_gene: TRBJ2-7; d_gene: NA; CDR3aa: SARELFYEQY
v_gene: TRBV3-1; j_gene: TRBJ1-1; d_gene: NA; CDR3aa: ASSQVENTEAF
v_gene: TRBV5-1; j_gene: TRBJ1-6; d_gene: TRBD1; CDR3aa: ASSLLATGKASPLH
v_gene: TRBV7-2; j_gene: TRBJ2-3; d_gene: NA; CDR3aa: ASSLAPYDAYTQY
v_gene: TRBV12-3/TRBV12-4; j_gene: TRBJ2-5; d_gene: TRBD2; CDR3aa: AGSLAGLVQETQY
v_gene: TRBV20-1; j_gene: TRBJ2-1; d_gene: TRBD2; CDR3aa: RALAGSPSKTNEQF
v_gene: TRBV7-2; j_gene: TRBJ2-3; d_gene: TRBD2; CDR3aa: ASSLALAGGLGDTQY
v_gene: TRBV4-3; j_gene: TRBJ1-6; d_gene: NA; CDR3aa: ASSKKGGLNLPLH
v_gene: TRBV2; j_gene: TRBJ2-3; d_gene: NA; CDR3aa: ASSEGGVTDTQY
v_gene: TRBV11-2; j_gene: TRBJ2-5; d_gene: TRBD1; CDR3aa: ASSLVHSGGKETQY
v_gene: TRBV15; j_gene: TRBJ2-1; d_gene: TRBD2; CDR3aa: AASRGGAGRDETQF
v_gene: TRBV12-3/TRBV12-4; j_gene: NA; d_gene: TRBD1; CDR3aa: ASSTGGVRGYEQY
v_gene: TRBV2; j_gene: TRBJ2-1; d_gene: NA; CDR3aa: ASKRAGNAYNEQF
v_gene: TRBV10-1; j_gene: TRBJ2-5; d_gene: NA; CDR3aa: ASSESTGRETQY
v_gene: TRBV11-2; j_gene: TRBJ2-5; d_gene: TRBD2; CDR3aa: ASSLVLLAGEETQY
v_gene: TRBV28; j_gene: TRBJ2-1; d_gene: NA; CDR3aa: ASSGGGGFYNEQF
v_gene: TRBV20-1; j_gene: TRBJ1-5; d_gene: NA; CDR3aa: SAPKQGNQPQH
v_gene: TRBV20-1; j_gene: TRBJ1-4; d_gene: NA; CDR3aa: SARDRGTRREKLF
v_gene: TRBV4-1; j_gene: NA; d_gene: NA; CDR3aa: ASSQAGLETQY
v_gene: TRBV25-1; j_gene: TRBJ1-5; d_gene: NA; CDR3aa: ASRSQGYQPQH
v_gene: TRBV19; j_gene: TRBJ2-1; d_gene: NA; CDR3aa: ASSTTSRTWNEQF
v_gene: TRBV3-1; j_gene: TRBJ1-5; d_gene: NA; CDR3aa: ASSQELLSRSNQPQH
v_gene: TRBV5-1; j_gene: TRBJ1-2; d_gene: NA; CDR3aa: ASSFSQGGANYGYT
v_gene: TRBV3-1; j_gene: TRBJ2-4; d_gene: NA; CDR3aa: ASSPEMAKNIQY
v_gene: TRBV13; j_gene: TRBJ2-3; d_gene: NA; CDR3aa: ASSLQPLANTQY
v_gene: TRBV27; j_gene: TRBJ1-2; d_gene: TRBD1; CDR3aa: ASSPRDRGRANYGYT
v_gene: TRBV6-2/TRBV6-3; j_gene: TRBJ1-6; d_gene: NA; CDR3aa: ASTLAAGLSPLH
v_gene: TRBV6-2/TRBV6-3; j_gene: TRBJ1-1; d_gene: TRBD1; CDR3aa: ASIRTGKNTEAF
v_gene: TRBV7-2; j_gene: TRBJ2-7; d_gene: NA; CDR3aa: ASNLGAGGPYEQY
v_gene: TRBV28; j_gene: TRBJ1-2; d_gene: NA; CDR3aa: ASSLREYGYT
v_gene: TRBV2; j_gene: TRBJ2-1; d_gene: NA; CDR3aa: ASSEAWSPHNEQF
v_gene: TRBV7-2; j_gene: TRBJ2-6; d_gene: NA; CDR3aa: ASSEGYDTTGANVLT
v_gene: TRBV20-1; j_gene: TRBJ1-1; d_gene: NA; CDR3aa: SARAGGTNTEAF
v_gene: TRBV7-2; j_gene: TRBJ1-2; d_gene: NA; CDR3aa: ASSLDVWGADGYT
v_gene: TRBV27; j_gene: NA; d_gene: TRBD2; CDR3aa: ASRSGGAIVREQY
v_gene: TRBV28; j_gene: TRBJ2-7; d_gene: TRBD1; CDR3aa: ASIGTGTHEQY
v_gene: TRBV6-1; j_gene: TRBJ2-1; d_gene: NA; CDR3aa: ASRVRDEQF
v_gene: TRBV28; j_gene: TRBJ2-7; d_gene: NA; CDR3aa: ASSFWQLNEQY
v_gene: TRBV11-2; j_gene: TRBJ2-1; d_gene: TRBD1; CDR3aa: ASSRDRHNEQF
v_gene: TRBV5-1; j_gene: TRBJ1-4; d_gene: NA; CDR3aa: ASSLGAMNEKLF
v_gene: TRBV24-1; j_gene: TRBJ2-3; d_gene: TRBD1; CDR3aa: ATSAPTGQGDRDTQY
v_gene: TRBV15; j_gene: TRBJ2-3; d_gene: NA; CDR3aa: ATGVGVEGTQY
v_gene: TRBV5-1; j_gene: TRBJ2-2; d_gene: NA; CDR3aa: ASSLGTVTNTGELF
v_gene: TRBV9; j_gene: TRBJ2-3; d_gene: NA; CDR3aa: ASSVVQDTDTQY
v_gene: TRBV20-1; j_gene: TRBJ2-7; d_gene: NA; CDR3aa: SARLAVSYEQY
v_gene: TRBV20-1; j_gene: TRBJ2-1; d_gene: NA; CDR3aa: SALRVDTYNGQF
v_gene: TRBV4-3; j_gene: TRBJ2-5; d_gene: NA; CDR3aa: ASSQEGGGQGETQY
v_gene: TRBV7-7; j_gene: TRBJ2-2; d_gene: NA; CDR3aa: ASSPAPVPGELF
v_gene: TRBV18; j_gene: TRBJ1-2; d_gene: NA; CDR3aa: ASSQATEGYGYT
v_gene: TRBV20-1; j_gene: TRBJ1-5; d_gene: TRBD1; CDR3aa: SASGLDETGTGGVYSNQPQH
v_gene: TRBV29-1; j_gene: TRBJ2-3; d_gene: NA; CDR3aa: SVDRPGQNTDTQY
v_gene: TRBV7-2; j_gene: TRBJ2-5; d_gene: NA; CDR3aa: ASSSRGLGGAQETQY